Presented here are 3 T cell receptor beta chains from one specimen sequenced in a study of T-cell memory formation after mild COVID-19. TCRdb called the 5' RACE reads again in MiXCR, with one record for every CDR3 protein. The repertoire has approximately 580,000 distinct CDR3 sequences, over 20% of them found once; the top ten carry approximately 13%. Sequenced: PBMCs or a T cell subset sorted from them (not recorded which). These receptors all stem from an adult woman who had mild COVID-19 (a few samples of this study predate the infection). Cell type and time point are not known.

The chain combines TRBV10-3 with TRBJ2-1; 7 bases match TRBD1. This CDR3 is built from 13 residues. Trimming removed 8 bases from V and 4 bases from J; junction bases left unmatched: 5. Germline V gene data show CDR1 as ENHRY and CDR2 as SYGVKD. Here the CDR3 DNA reads TGTGCCATCGGGACAGACAGATACAATGAGCAGTTCTTC. This gives the protein CAIGTDRYNEQFF.

This chain uses TRBV2 with TRBJ2-5; 9 nucleotides align to TRBD1. J was trimmed by 2 bases and V by 1 base; bases with no gene match: 5. The CDR3 totals 16 residues. Germline V CDR1 and CDR2: SNHLY, FYNNEI. The CDR3 DNA follows: TGTGCCAGCAGTGAAGGGCCTGGGACAGGGCAAGAGACCCAGTACTTC. As protein: CASSEGPGTGQETQYF.

This clonotype has a handful of counts. The rearrangement joins TRBV4-2 to TRBJ2-2, with 7 nucleotides matching TRBD1. Trimming took 3 bases from V and 5 from J; bases not matched to a gene: 6. Germline V lookup: CDR1 LGHNA, CDR2 YNFKEQ. This CDR3 has 15 residues. Here the CDR3 reads CASSHGTEGTGELFF. As DNA, the CDR3 is TGTGCCAGCAGCCACGGGACAGAAGGAACCGGGGAGCTGTTTTTT.